This T cell receptor (beta chain) was recovered during a study of cytomegalovirus exposure and HLA in healthy donors. Germline CDR1 SGHRS, CDR2 YFSETQ. There are 15 residues in the CDR3. Trimming shortened V by 0 bases and J by 11 bases, and 18 bases separated the two germline ends. Concerning this clone itself: The antigen is undetermined.

Primers included in the PCR were 60 Vbeta and 13 Jbeta primers. Sequenced by immunoSEQ multiplex PCR; TCRdb stores in-frame clones only, minus some. The sample has approximately 170,000 clones, 77% seen once; the top ten hold over 3%. Whole-study findings and limits: Several V segments, TRBV6-2 and TRBV6-3 among them, could not be told apart and were dropped.

This sequence joins TRBV5-1 and TRBJ1-3; no reliable D call. The clonotype originates from a female donor in good health and CMV-seronegative. Material: PBMCs. Written as DNA, the CDR3 is TGCGCCAGCAGCTTGGGGGTTTTGGGCCCCTACCCCATATATTTT. Protein sequence: CASSLGVLGPYPIYF. Complete variable domain (other parts from reference TRBV5-1 and TRBJ1-3): KAGVTQTPRYLIKTRGQQVTLSCSPISGHRSVSWYQQTPGQGLQFLFEYFSETQRNKGNFPGRFSGRQFSNSRSEMNVSTLELGDSALYLCASSLGVLGPYPIYFGEGSWLTVV.